Below, 27 T cell receptor beta chains from the same sample are listed, as sequenced in a study of T-cell reconstitution after alpha-beta-depleted transplantation in children. Preparation of the TCRbeta library used unique molecular identifiers. TCRdb re-called the PCR reads through MiXCR, storing one row per CDR3 protein. This table holds about 610,000 distinct CDR3 sequences, about 11% found once. Sequenced material: PBMCs from the stem cell graft donor, taken from the stem cell graft. The origin of the receptors is a human donor who donated a stem cell graft to a child with acute myeloid leukemia.

This clonotype was recorded at least ten times. J is TRBJ2-3 and V is TRBV7-2; D uncertain. Germline CDR1 is SGHTA and CDR2 is FQGNSA. Trimming took 1 base from V and 6 from J, leaving 17 bases between them. This CDR3 contains 16 residues. CDR3 loop: CASSLGPFPSVDTQYF. CDR3 coding DNA: TGTGCCAGCAGCTTAGGTCCGTTTCCATCGGTGGATACGCAGTATTTT.

This clonotype was seen a few times. The chain combines TRBV20-1 with TRBJ2-5, with TRBD2 identical over 14 bases. Losses at the gene ends were 5 bases for V and 1 base for J; bases not matched to a gene: 3. CDR3 length: 15 amino acids. Germline loops: CDR1 DFQATT, CDR2 SNEGSKA (reference sequence). The CDR3 loop reads CSAGTSGSIQETQYF. The DNA for the CDR3 is TGCAGTGCTGGGACTAGCGGGAGTATCCAAGAGACCCAGTACTTC.

This clonotype has ten or more counts. The gene calls are TRBV29-1 and TRBJ1-4; possible D gene TRBD1, 6 bases. Trimming removed 5 bases from V and 7 bases from J, with 11 bases in between. In germline, CDR1 is SQVTM, CDR2 ANQGSEA. This CDR3 comprises 12 residues. CDR3 DNA sequence: TGCAGCGTTCTGGGGGGCAGTGAAAAACTGTTTTTT. The encoded protein is CSVLGGSEKLFF.

The gene calls are TRBV20-1 and TRBJ2-7; no firm D call. The CDR3 is 13 amino acids. V lost 5 bases to trimming and J lost 5 bases, with 16 bases between them. Germline loops: CDR1 DFQATT, CDR2 SNEGSKA (reference sequence). The CDR3 coding sequence is TGCAGTGCTGTGTGGAGTGGAAAGGACGAGCAGTACTTC. This translates into CSAVWSGKDEQYF.

This clonotype was counted many times. The rearrangement joins TRBV29-1 to TRBJ2-6; D not resolved. Germline loops: CDR1 SQVTM, CDR2 ANQGSEA. V lost 4 bases and J lost 0, with 4 bases in between. This CDR3 spans 13 amino acids. Here the CDR3 reads CSVVLSGANVLTF. DNA of the CDR3: TGCAGCGTTGTTCTCTCTGGGGCCAACGTCCTGACTTTC.

This clonotype was recorded many times. The J gene is TRBJ2-1, the V gene TRBV7-9; D is ambiguous. Germline lookup yields CDR1 SEHNR and CDR2 FQNEAQ (reference sequence). The length of the CDR3 is 15 residues. V lost 5 bases, J lost 0 bases, and 11 bases lay in between. The CDR3 loop reads CASSPLVSSYNEQFF. Here the CDR3 DNA reads TGTGCCAGCAGCCCACTGGTGAGCTCCTACAATGAGCAGTTCTTC.

This clonotype was picked up many times. The rearrangement uses TRBV6-5 and TRBJ1-6; D gene uncertain. V dropped 7 bases and J dropped 8 bases, with 15 bases sitting between them. The CDR3 extends over 14 amino acids. Germline CDR1 and CDR2: MNHEY and SVGAGI. As DNA, the CDR3 is TGTGCCAGCATCCGGACGGCTACTGATTCACCCCTCCACTTT. Translation gives CASIRTATDSPLHF.

This clonotype appeared many times. The chain links TRBV28 to TRBJ2-6; possibly TRBD2 for D (5 bases). The CDR3 has 15 amino acids. CDR1 and CDR2 from the germline V gene are MDHEN and SYDVKM. The germline V and J ends were trimmed by 6 bases and 2 bases, with 11 bases remaining between them. CDR3 DNA sequence: TGTGCCAGCAGACTCGGAGGAACTGGGGCCAACGTCCTGACTTTC. Protein product: CASRLGGTGANVLTF.

The CDR3 nucleotides are TGTGCCAGCAGTCTAGACGGGACTAGCGGGAGTTTAACCAAAAACATTCAGTACTTC. The encoded protein is CASSLDGTSGSLTKNIQYF. The chain recombines TRBV11-2 with TRBJ2-4, with 14 bases identical to TRBD2. This CDR3 is built from 19 residues. The V gene end was trimmed by 6 bases and the J gene end by 2 bases; junction bases not matched to a gene: 12. Germline V CDR1 and CDR2: SGHAT, FQNNGV.

This chain uses TRBV5-6 with TRBJ1-1; D gene unclear. The CDR3 covers 15 residues. V lost 0 bases and J 0 bases, leaving 9 bases between the germline ends. Germline CDR1 reads SGHDT; CDR2 reads YYEEEE. This CDR3 is CASSLAKRMNTEAFF. The CDR3 DNA follows: TGTGCCAGCAGCTTGGCCAAACGGATGAACACTGAAGCTTTCTTT.

The rearrangement joins TRBV4-3 to TRBJ2-2; 7 bases are a match to TRBD1. Trimming removed 1 base from V and 7 bases from J; junction bases left unmatched: 12. Germline V gives CDR1 LGHNA, CDR2 YSLEER. The CDR3 is 17 amino acids. The CDR3 nucleotides are TGCGCCAGCAGCCAAGTCGAGGGGGCAGGGGACGACGGGGAGCTGTTTTTT. Translated: CASSQVEGAGDDGELFF.

The chain is built from TRBV7-3 and TRBJ2-3, with 7 bases matching TRBD1. The CDR3 sequence is 14 residues long. Per germline, CDR1 SGHTA and CDR2 FQGTGA. J was trimmed by 3 bases and V by 1 base; bases with no gene match: 1. CDR3 residues: CASSLKQGTDTQYF. Written as DNA, the CDR3 is TGTGCCAGCAGCTTAAAACAGGGGACAGATACGCAGTATTTT.

There are many counts of this clonotype. The V and J genes are TRBV20-1 and TRBJ2-7; 10 nucleotides match TRBD2. In germline, CDR1 is DFQATT, CDR2 SNEGSKA (reference sequence). With 1 base clipped from V and 3 bases from J, the junction kept 6 bases outside the gene matches. CDR3 length equals 15 residues. In nucleotides, the CDR3 is TGCAGTGCTAGAGGGACTAGCGGAGAACTCTACGAGCAGTACTTC. As protein: CSARGTSGELYEQYF.

The J gene is TRBJ2-1, the V gene TRBV6-2 or TRBV6-3, with TRBD2 matching over 10 bases. Germline CDR1 reads MNHEY; CDR2 reads SVGEGT. The CDR3 spans 15 residues. Trimming at V came to 2 bases and at J to 7 bases, leaving 5 bases not matched to a gene. CDR3 DNA: TGTGCCAGCAGTTACACCGGGACTAGCGTTAATGAGCAGTTCTTC. This gives the protein CASSYTGTSVNEQFF.

This chain uses TRBV4-1 with TRBJ1-1; no clear D gene. There are 15 residues in the CDR3. Germline loops: CDR1 MGHRA, CDR2 YSYEKL. V was clipped by 1 base and J by 7 bases, with 16 bases between them. For the CDR3, the DNA is TGCGCCAGCAGCCAAGTGCGGACTAGACCGGGTGAAGCTTTCTTT. Its translation is CASSQVRTRPGEAFF.

The gene calls are TRBV5-1 and TRBJ2-5; possible D gene TRBD1, 6 bases. V lost 4 bases and J 1 base, leaving 23 bases between the germline ends. Germline CDR1 SGHRS, CDR2 YFSETQ. There are 18 residues in the CDR3. CDR3 in DNA: TGCGCCAGCAGCCGGAGAGGGGTAACAGGGATCTCCCAAGAGACCCAGTACTTC. Its translation: CASSRRGVTGISQETQYF.

This clonotype was picked up a small number of times. The rearrangement links TRBV12-3 or TRBV12-4 to TRBJ1-5; the D gene is possibly TRBD1 (6 bases). This CDR3 has 14 amino acids. V was shortened by 7 bases and J by 4 bases, with 14 bases between the two germline ends. The CDR3 region has the DNA TGTGCCAGCACCCCTTCCGACAGGAATCAGCCCCAGCATTTT. Translation: CASTPSDRNQPQHF.

This chain joins TRBV7-8 and TRBJ2-1; the D gene is possibly TRBD1 (6 bases). V was clipped by 8 bases and J by 3 bases, with 14 bases between them. The germline CDR1 and CDR2 sequences are SGHVS and FQNEAQ. There are 14 residues in the CDR3. CDR3 region: CASSRDKIYNEQFF. Written as DNA, the CDR3 is TGTGCCAGCTCGAGGGACAAGATCTACAATGAGCAGTTCTTC. Full variable domain (missing parts from reference TRBV7-8 and TRBJ2-1): GAGVSQSPRYKVAKRGQDVALRCDPISGHVSLFWYQQALGQGPEFLTYFQNEAQLDKSGLPSDRFFAERPEGSVSTLKIQRTQQEDSAVYLCASSRDKIYNEQFFGPGTRLTVL.

There are a few counts of this clonotype. The V gene is TRBV20-1, the J gene TRBJ2-2, with D unresolved. Trimming stripped 1 base from V and 6 bases from J, with 9 bases between. Germline CDR1 and CDR2: DFQATT and SNEGSKA (reference sequence). The CDR3 contains 13 residues. CDR3 DNA: TGCAGTGCTAGAGCTACAACTCCCGGGGAGCTGTTTTTT. Amino acids: CSARATTPGELFF.

The chain has TRBV20-1 and TRBJ2-5; a weak D match, TRBD2 (7 bases). The germline V gene has CDR1 DFQATT and CDR2 SNEGSKA (reference sequence). The CDR3 totals 12 residues. DNA for the CDR3: TGCTTAAGCCGCGGGGGCGGGGAGACCCAGTACTTC. Its translation: CLSRGGGETQYF.

This clonotype was counted a few times. The chain has TRBV4-1 and TRBJ1-5; TRBD1 is a possible D gene (5 bases). Trimming pared 3 bases from V and 3 bases from J, leaving 15 bases between. The CDR3 spans 16 residues. The germline CDR1 and CDR2 sequences are MGHRA and YSYEKL. The CDR3 sequence is CASSQRGAGINQPQHF. CDR3 nucleotide sequence: TGCGCCAGCAGCCAGAGGGGCGCGGGTATCAATCAGCCCCAGCATTTT.

The V gene is TRBV20-1, the J gene TRBJ2-3, with 7 nucleotides matching TRBD2. In germline, CDR1 is DFQATT, CDR2 SNEGSKA (reference sequence). The trim removed 3 bases at V and 0 bases at J, leaving 6 bases unmatched. The CDR3 sequence is 15 residues long. The CDR3 sequence is CSASRRAGSTDTQYF. The CDR3 region has the DNA TGCAGTGCTAGTAGGCGAGCGGGAAGCACAGATACGCAGTATTTT.

The chain is built from TRBV7-3 and TRBJ2-1, with 10 bases identical to TRBD2. The V gene's germline CDR1 is SGHTA and CDR2 FQGTGA. V shed 0 bases and J 8 bases; nucleotides not matched to a gene: 7. The CDR3 runs to 16 residues. The DNA of the CDR3 is TGTGCCAGCAGCTTAACGTCCCTAGCGGGAGAGTATGAGCAGTTCTTC. This encodes CASSLTSLAGEYEQFF.

This clonotype was counted many times. The chain employs TRBV6-2 or TRBV6-3 and TRBJ1-1; D uncertain. The germline V gene encodes CDR1 MNHEY and CDR2 SVGEGT. The CDR3 sequence is 15 residues long. Trimming stripped 2 bases from V and 1 base from J, with 11 bases between. The CDR3 nucleotides are TGTGCCAGCAGTTACGGAGGCAGGCCGAACACTGAAGCTTTCTTT. Translated, it gives CASSYGGRPNTEAFF.

This clonotype was counted at least ten times. The chain employs TRBV12-3 or TRBV12-4 and TRBJ2-1; D may match TRBD1 or TRBD2 (7 bases each). V lost 8 bases to trimming and J lost 7 bases, with 18 bases between them. The CDR3 is 14 amino acids. The CDR3 DNA follows: TGTGCCAGCCGCAGGGGGGAGGGCCGTAATGAGCAGTTCTTC. This sequence encodes CASRRGEGRNEQFF.

The genes are TRBV5-5 and TRBJ2-3; D remains unclear. This CDR3 is built from 12 residues. Per germline, CDR1 SGHKS and CDR2 YYEKEE (reference sequence). Trimming removed 4 bases from V and 3 bases from J, with 6 bases in between. The CDR3 loop is CASSGVTDTQYF. Here the CDR3 DNA reads TGTGCCAGCAGCGGGGTGACAGATACGCAGTATTTT.

This clonotype was detected many times. The J gene is TRBJ1-5, the V gene TRBV3-1; D unresolved. Looked up from germline, CDR1 is LGHDT and CDR2 is YNNKEL (reference sequence). CDR3 length: 14 amino acids. The V end was cut by 3 bases, the J end by 0 bases, with 6 bases between. CDR3 protein: CASSQASSNQPQHF. DNA of the CDR3: TGTGCCAGCAGCCAGGCCTCTAGCAATCAGCCCCAGCATTTT. Using reference TRBV3-1 and TRBJ1-5 for the parts outside the CDR3, the full variable domain is DTAVSQTPKYLVTQMGNDKSIKCEQNLGHDTMYWYKQDSKKFLKIMFSYNNKELIINETVPNRFSPKSPDKAHLNLHINSLELGDSAVYFCASSQASSNQPQHFGDGTRLSIL.